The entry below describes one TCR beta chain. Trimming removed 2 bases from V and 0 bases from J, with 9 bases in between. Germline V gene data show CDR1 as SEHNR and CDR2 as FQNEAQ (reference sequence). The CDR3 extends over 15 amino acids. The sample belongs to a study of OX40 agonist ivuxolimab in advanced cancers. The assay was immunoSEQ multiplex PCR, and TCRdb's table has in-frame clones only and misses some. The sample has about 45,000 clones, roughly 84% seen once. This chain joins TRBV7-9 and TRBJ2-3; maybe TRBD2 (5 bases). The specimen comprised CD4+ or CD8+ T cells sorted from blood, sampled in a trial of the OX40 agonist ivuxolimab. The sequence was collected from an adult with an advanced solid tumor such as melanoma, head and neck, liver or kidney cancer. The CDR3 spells CASSLPRASTDTQYF. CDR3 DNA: TGTGCCAGCAGCTTACCGAGGGCTAGCACAGATACGCAGTATTTT.